This T cell receptor beta chain was found in a study of blood T cell repertoires in COVID-19. Study-level information: The United States, Italy and Spain supplied acute and convalescent COVID-19 samples.

The table lists this clone with a few counts. CDR3 length equals 13 residues. V lost 5 bases to trimming and J lost 4 bases, with 12 bases between them. CDR1 is MGHRA and CDR2 is YSYEKL in the germline V gene. The authors' processing: The authors estimated nucleated cell counts from reference gene primer amplification. Assay used: immunoSEQ multiplex PCR; TCRdb lists only in-frame clones, some missing. V, J and clone size derive from that table, while D and trimming were established from the DNA sequence. Of under 130,000 clones listed, about 75% are singletons. V usage is TRBV4-1 and J usage is TRBJ2-7, with TRBD1 as a possible D gene (6 bases). The sample comprised peripheral blood. The source of this sequence is a woman in her sixties or seventies with acute or convalescent COVID-19. The CDR3 is CASSEQGWYEQYF. CDR3 nucleotides: TGCGCCAGCAGCGAACAGGGTTGGTACGAGCAGTACTTC.